This TCR beta chain was documented in a study of blood T cell repertoires in COVID-19. Study background: Samples representing acute and convalescent COVID-19 were sourced from the United States, Italy and Spain. PBMCs, B-cell-depleted T cells, or T cells provided the cDNA or gDNA that made up the material.

In the original processing: Cell counts per sample came from amplifying reference gene primers. The data were produced by immunoSEQ multiplex PCR, yet TCRdb's version contains in-frame clones alone and is incomplete. V and J calls and clone size are those listed in that table; D and trimming were worked out from the DNA. The table has 250,000 to 350,000 clones, about 85% seen once. The CDR3 is made up of 15 amino acids. CDR1 is SQVTM, CDR2 ANQGSEA, per germline. J was trimmed by 2 bases and V by 7 bases; bases with no gene match: 7. Sample: peripheral blood. The sequence was obtained from a woman aged 50 to 65 who had recovered from COVID-19. This chain connects TRBV29-1 to TRBJ2-3, with 12 bases aligning to TRBD2. CDR3 sequence: CSARGTSGPTDTQYF. The CDR3 DNA reads TGCAGCGCCCGGGGGACTAGCGGGCCCACAGATACGCAGTATTTT.